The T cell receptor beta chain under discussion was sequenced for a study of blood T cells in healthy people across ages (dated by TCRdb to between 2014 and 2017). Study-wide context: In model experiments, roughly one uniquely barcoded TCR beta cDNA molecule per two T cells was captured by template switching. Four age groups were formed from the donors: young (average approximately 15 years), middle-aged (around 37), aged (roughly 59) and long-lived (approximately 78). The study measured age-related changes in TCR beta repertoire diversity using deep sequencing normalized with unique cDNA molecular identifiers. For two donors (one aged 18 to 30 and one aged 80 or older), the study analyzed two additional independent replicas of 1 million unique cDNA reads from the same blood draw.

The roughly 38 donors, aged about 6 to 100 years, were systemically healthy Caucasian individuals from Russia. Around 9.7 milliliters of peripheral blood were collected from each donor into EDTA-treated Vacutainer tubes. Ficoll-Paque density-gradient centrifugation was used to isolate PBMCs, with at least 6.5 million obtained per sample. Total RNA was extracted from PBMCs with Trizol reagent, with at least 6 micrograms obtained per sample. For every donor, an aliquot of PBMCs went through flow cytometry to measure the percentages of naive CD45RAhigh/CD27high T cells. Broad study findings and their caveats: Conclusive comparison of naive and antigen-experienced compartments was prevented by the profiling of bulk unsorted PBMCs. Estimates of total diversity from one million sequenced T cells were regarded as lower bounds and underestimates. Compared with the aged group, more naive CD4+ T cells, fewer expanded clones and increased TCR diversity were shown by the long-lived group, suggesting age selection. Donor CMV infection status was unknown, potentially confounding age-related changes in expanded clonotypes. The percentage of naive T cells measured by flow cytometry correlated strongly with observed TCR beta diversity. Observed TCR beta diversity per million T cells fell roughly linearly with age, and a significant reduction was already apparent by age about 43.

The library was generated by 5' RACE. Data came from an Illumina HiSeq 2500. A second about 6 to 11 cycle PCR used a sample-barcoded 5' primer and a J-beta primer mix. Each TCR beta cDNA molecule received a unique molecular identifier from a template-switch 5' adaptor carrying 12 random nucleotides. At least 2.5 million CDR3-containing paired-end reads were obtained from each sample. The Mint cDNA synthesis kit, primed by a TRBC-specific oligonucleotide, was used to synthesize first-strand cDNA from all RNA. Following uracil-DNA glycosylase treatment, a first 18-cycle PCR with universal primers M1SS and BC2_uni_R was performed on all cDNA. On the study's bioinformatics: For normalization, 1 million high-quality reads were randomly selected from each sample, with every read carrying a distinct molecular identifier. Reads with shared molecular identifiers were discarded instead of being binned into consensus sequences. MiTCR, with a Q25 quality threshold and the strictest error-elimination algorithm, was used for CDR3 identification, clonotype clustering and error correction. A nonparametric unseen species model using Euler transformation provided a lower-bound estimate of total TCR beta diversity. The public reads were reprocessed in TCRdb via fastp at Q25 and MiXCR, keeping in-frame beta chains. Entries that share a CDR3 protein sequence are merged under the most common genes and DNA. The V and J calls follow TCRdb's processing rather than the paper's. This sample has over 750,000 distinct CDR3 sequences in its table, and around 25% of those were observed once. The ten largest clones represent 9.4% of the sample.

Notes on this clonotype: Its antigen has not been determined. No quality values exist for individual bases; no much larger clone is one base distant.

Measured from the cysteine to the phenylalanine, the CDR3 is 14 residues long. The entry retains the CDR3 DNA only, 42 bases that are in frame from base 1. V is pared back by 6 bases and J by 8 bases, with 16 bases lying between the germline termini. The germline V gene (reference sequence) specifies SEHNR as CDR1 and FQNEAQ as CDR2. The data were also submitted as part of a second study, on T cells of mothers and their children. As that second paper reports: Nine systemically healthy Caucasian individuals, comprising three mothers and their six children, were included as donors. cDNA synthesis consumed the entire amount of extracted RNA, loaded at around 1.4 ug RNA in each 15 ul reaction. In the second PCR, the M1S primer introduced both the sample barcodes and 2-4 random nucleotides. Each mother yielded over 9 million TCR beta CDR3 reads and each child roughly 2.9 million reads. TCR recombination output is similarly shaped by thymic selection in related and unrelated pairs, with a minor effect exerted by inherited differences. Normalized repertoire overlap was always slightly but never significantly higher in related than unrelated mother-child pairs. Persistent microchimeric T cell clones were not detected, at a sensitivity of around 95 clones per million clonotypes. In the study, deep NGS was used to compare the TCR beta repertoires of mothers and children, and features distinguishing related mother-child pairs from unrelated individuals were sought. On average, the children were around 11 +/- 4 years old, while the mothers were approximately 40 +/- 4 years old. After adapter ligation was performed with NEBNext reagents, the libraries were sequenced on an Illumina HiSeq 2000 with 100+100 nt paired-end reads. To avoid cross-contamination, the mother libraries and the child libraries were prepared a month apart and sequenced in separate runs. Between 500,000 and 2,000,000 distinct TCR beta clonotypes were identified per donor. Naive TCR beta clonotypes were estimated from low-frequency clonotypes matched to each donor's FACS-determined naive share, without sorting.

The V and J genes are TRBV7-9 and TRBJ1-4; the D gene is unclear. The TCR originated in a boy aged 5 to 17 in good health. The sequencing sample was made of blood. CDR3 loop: CASRQTVTHEKLFF. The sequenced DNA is TGTGCCAGCAGACAGACCGTGACCCACGAAAAACTGTTTTTT.